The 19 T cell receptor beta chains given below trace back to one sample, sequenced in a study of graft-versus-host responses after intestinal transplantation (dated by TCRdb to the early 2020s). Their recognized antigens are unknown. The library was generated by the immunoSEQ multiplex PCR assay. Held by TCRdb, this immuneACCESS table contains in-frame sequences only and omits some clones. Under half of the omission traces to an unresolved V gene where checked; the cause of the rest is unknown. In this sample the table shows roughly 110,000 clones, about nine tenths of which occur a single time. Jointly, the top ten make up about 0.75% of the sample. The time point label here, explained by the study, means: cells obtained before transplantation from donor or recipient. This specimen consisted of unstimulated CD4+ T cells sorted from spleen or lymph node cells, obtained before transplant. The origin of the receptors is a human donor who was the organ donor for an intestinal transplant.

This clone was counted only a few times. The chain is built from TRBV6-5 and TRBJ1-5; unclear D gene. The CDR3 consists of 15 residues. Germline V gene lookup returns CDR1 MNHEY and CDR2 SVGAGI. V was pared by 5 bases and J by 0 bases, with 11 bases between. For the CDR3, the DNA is TGTGCCAGCAGTGTTCCCGGGAATAGCAATCAGCCCCAGCATTTT. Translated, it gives CASSVPGNSNQPQHF.

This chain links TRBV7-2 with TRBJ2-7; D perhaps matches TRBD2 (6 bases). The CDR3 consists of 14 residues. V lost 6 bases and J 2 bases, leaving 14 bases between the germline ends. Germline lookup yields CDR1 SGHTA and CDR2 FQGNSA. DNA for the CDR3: TGTGCCAGCAGGTGGGGCGGGGAGCCCTACGAGCAGTACTTC. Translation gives CASRWGGEPYEQYF. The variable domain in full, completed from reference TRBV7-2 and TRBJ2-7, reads GAGVSQSPSNKVTEKGKDVELRCDPISGHTALYWYRQSLGQGLEFLIYFQGNSAPDKSGLPSDRFSAERTGGSVSTLTIQRTQQEDSAVYLCASRWGGEPYEQYFGPGTRLTVT.

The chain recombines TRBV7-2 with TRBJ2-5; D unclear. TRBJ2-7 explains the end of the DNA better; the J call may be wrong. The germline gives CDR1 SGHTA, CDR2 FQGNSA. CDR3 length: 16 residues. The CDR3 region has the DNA TGTGCCAGCAGCCCTAGAGTGCCACTGGTTCCCTACGAGCAGTACTTC. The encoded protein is CASSPRVPLVPYEQYF.

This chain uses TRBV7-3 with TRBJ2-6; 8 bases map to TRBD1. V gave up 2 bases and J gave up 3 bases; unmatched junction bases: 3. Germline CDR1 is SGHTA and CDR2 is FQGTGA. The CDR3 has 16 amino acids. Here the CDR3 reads CASSLQGAGGANVLTF. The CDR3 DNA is TGTGCCAGCAGCTTACAGGGGGCAGGTGGGGCCAACGTCCTGACTTTC. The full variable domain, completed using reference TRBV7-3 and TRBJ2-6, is GAGVSQTPSNKVTEKGKYVELRCDPISGHTALYWYRQSLGQGPEFLIYFQGTGAADDSGLPNDRFFAVRPEGSVSTLKIQRTERGDSAVYLCASSLQGAGGANVLTFGAGSRLTVL.

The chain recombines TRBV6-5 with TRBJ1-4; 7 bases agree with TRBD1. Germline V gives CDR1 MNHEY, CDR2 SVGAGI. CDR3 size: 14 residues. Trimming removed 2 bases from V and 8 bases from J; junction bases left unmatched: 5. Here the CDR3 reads CASSYRRDSEKLFF. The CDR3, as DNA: TGTGCCAGCAGTTACCGCCGGGACAGCGAAAAACTGTTTTTT.

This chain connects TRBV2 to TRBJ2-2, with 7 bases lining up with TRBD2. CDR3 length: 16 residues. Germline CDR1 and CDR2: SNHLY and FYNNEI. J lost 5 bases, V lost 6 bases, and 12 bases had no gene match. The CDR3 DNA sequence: TGTGCCAGCAGAGCAGAGGCGGGAGTCAGGACCGGGGAGCTGTTTTTT. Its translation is CASRAEAGVRTGELFF.

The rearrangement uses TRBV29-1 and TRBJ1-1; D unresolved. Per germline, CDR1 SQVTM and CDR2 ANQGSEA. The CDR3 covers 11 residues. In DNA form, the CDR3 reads TGCAGTGGGCAACGGGGAACTGAAGCTTTCTTT. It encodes CSGQRGTEAFF.

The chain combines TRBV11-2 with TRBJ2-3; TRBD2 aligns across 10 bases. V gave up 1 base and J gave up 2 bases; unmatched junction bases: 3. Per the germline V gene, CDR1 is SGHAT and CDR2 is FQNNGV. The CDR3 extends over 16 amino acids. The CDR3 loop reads CASSLVLAGPTDTQYF. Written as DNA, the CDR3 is TGTGCCAGCAGCTTAGTACTAGCGGGACCCACAGATACGCAGTATTTT.

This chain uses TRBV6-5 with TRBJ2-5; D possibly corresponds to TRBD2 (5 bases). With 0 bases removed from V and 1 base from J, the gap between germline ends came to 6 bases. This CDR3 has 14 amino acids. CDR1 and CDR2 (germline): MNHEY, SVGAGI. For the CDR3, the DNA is TGTGCCAGCAGTTACTCAGGGAGCCAAGAGACCCAGTACTTC. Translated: CASSYSGSQETQYF.

The CDR3, as DNA: TGTGCCAGCAGCTTATCAGGGTCCAGAGAAGAGACCCAGTACTTC. It encodes CASSLSGSREETQYF. The chain couples TRBV7-3 to TRBJ2-5, with TRBD1 as a possible D gene (5 bases). The V and J ends lost 2 bases and 3 bases respectively, with 13 bases between them. This CDR3 has 15 amino acids. Germline assignment: CDR1 SGHTA and CDR2 FQGTGA.

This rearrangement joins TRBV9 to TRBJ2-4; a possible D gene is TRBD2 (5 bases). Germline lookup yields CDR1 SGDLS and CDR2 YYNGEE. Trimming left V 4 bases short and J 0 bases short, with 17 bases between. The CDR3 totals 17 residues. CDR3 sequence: CASSSPPGDIAKNIQYF. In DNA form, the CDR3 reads TGTGCCAGCAGCTCCCCCCCCGGGGATATAGCCAAAAACATTCAGTACTTC.

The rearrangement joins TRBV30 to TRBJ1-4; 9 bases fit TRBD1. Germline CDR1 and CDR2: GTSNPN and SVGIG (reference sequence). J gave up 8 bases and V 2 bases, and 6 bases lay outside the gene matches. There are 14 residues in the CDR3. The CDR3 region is CAWSTTGGAEKLFF. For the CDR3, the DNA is TGTGCCTGGAGTACCACAGGGGGCGCGGAAAAACTGTTTTTT.

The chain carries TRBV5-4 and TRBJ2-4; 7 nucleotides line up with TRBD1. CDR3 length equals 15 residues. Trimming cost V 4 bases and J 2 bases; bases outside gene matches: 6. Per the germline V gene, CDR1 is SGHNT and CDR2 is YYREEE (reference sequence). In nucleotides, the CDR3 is TGTGCCAGCAGCACTTCAGGGGGATCCAAAAACATTCAGTACTTC. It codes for CASSTSGGSKNIQYF. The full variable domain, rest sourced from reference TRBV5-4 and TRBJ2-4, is ETGVTQSPTHLIKTRGQQVTLRCSSQSGHNTVSWYQQALGQGPQFIFQYYREEENGRGNFPPRFSGLQFPNYSSELNVNALELDDSALYLCASSTSGGSKNIQYFGAGTRLSVL.

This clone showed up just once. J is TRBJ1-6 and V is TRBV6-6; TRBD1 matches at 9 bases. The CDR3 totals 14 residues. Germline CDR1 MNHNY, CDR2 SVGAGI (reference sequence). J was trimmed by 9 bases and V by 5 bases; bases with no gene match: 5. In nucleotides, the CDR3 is TGTGCCAGCAGTCAGGACAGGGGAATTTCACCCCTCCACTTT. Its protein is CASSQDRGISPLHF.

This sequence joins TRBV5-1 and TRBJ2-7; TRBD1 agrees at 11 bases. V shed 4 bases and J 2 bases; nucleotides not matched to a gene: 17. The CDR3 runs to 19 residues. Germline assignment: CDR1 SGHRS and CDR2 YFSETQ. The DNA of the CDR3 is TGCGCCAGCAGCACCTGGACAGGGGGCCTAAACCAAGCCGCCTACGAGCAGTACTTC. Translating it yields CASSTWTGGLNQAAYEQYF.

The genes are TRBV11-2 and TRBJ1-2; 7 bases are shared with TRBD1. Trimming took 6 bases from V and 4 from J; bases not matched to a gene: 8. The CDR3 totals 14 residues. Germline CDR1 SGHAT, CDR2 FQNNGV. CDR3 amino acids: CASSVSRGSYGYTF. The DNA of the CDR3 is TGTGCCAGCAGTGTGAGCAGGGGGAGCTATGGCTACACCTTC.

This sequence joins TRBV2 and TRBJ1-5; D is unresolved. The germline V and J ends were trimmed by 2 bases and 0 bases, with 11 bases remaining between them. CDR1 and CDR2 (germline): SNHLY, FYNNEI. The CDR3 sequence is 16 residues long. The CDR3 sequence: CASSELYIHSNQPQHF. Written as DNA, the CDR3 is TGTGCCAGCAGTGAACTCTATATCCATAGCAATCAGCCCCAGCATTTT.

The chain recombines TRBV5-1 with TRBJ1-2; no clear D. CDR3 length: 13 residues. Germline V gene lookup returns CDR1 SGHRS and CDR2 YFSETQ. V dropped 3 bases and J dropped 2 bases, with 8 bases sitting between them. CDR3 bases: TGCGCCAGCAGCTCACAAGTGAACTATGGCTACACCTTC. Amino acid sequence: CASSSQVNYGYTF.

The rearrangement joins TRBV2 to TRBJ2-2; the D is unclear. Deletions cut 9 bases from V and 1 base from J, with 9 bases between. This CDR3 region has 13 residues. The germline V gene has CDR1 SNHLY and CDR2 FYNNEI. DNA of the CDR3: TGTGCCAGTGGGCGGCTGAACACCGGGGAGCTGTTTTTT. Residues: CASGRLNTGELFF.